These 21 T cell receptor beta chains came from one sample sequenced in a study of graft-versus-host responses after intestinal transplantation. The repertoire was sequenced with immunoSEQ multiplex PCR; TCRdb's copy has only in-frame clones and lacks some. The table lists 100,000 to 140,000 clones, approximately 90% of them singletons. No antigen is known for these receptors. The specimen comprised unstimulated CD4+ T cells sorted from spleen or lymph node cells, sampled before transplant. The source is a human donor who was the organ donor for an intestinal transplant.

A remark on this clone: Other DNA sequences from this sample encode an identical CDR3 as well. The chain's CDR3 is CASSLMRAAGSRNTIYF. The CDR3, as DNA: TGTGCCAGCAGCTTAATGAGGGCCGCAGGGTCAAGAAACACCATATATTTT. The V gene is TRBV11-3, the J gene TRBJ1-3; tentative D call: TRBD1 (5 bases). Germline V gene lookup returns CDR1 SGHNT and CDR2 YENEEA. The CDR3 runs 17 residues. V was clipped by 2 bases and J by 5 bases, with 19 bases between them.

V gene TRBV7-3 combines with J gene TRBJ2-7; D remains ambiguous. This CDR3 comprises 13 residues. Looked up from germline, CDR1 is SGHTA and CDR2 is FQGTGA. V lost 5 bases and J lost 0, with 8 bases in between. CDR3 nucleotide sequence: TGTGCCAGCAGCCCCACCCCCTCCTACGAGCAGTACTTC. Its protein product is CASSPTPSYEQYF.

This clone has just one count. V is TRBV25-1 and J is TRBJ1-4; the D gene is possibly TRBD1 (6 bases). Looked up from germline, CDR1 is MGHDK and CDR2 is SYGVNS. CDR3 size: 15 residues. Between the trimmed V and J ends, which lost 5 bases and 3 bases, there was a span of 13 bases. The chain's CDR3 is CASSTPTGPNEKLFF. CDR3 nucleotides: TGTGCCAGCAGTACTCCGACAGGCCCTAATGAAAAACTGTTTTTT.

CDR3 bases: TGTGCCAGCAGTTACTCGTCCCAGGGGGCCAAAAACATTCAGTACTTC. Translation: CASSYSSQGAKNIQYF. The chain carries TRBV6-5 and TRBJ2-4; D might be TRBD1 (6 bases). Germline values: CDR1 MNHEY, CDR2 SVGAGI. The CDR3 extends over 16 amino acids. Deletions cut 0 bases from V and 1 base from J, with 10 bases between.

The J gene is TRBJ1-3, the V gene TRBV29-1, with unresolved D. The germline V and J ends were trimmed by 0 bases and 4 bases, with 4 bases remaining between them. This CDR3 comprises 12 residues. From germline, CDR1 is SQVTM and CDR2 ANQGSEA. CDR3: CSVEETGNTIYF. The CDR3 region has the DNA TGCAGCGTTGAAGAAACCGGAAACACCATATATTTT.

This clone was seen just once. The rearrangement joins TRBV6-6 to TRBJ1-1, with unresolved D. Germline CDR1 and CDR2: MNHNY and SVGAGI (reference sequence). This CDR3 contains 14 residues. Trimming left V 2 bases short and J 2 bases short, with 9 bases between. In nucleotides, the CDR3 is TGTGCCAGCAGTTACCGTTGGGTCAACACTGAAGCTTTCTTT. It specifies CASSYRWVNTEAFF.

This clone was detected only once. The chain links TRBV5-4 to TRBJ2-1; D gene uncertain. This CDR3 region has 19 residues. In germline, CDR1 is SGHNT, CDR2 YYREEE (reference sequence). V was trimmed by 1 base and J by 0 bases, leaving 20 bases between them. CDR3 nucleotides: TGTGCCAGCAGCTTGCGTCGCCACTCGCGGAGTAGCTCCTACAATGAGCAGTTCTTC. Amino acid sequence: CASSLRRHSRSSSYNEQFF.

This chain connects TRBV6-4 to TRBJ2-1, with D perhaps TRBD1 (6 bases). The CDR3 totals 16 residues. The germline gives CDR1 MRHNA, CDR2 SNTAGT. V lost 0 bases, J lost 6 bases, and 15 bases lay in between. DNA for the CDR3: TGTGCCAGCAGTGACTCCTACTCCCCCAGGGGCAATGAGCAGTTCTTC. Translation: CASSDSYSPRGNEQFF.

The chain joins TRBV27 to TRBJ1-2, with 7 bases lining up with TRBD1. The ends lost 4 bases at V and 6 bases at J; junction bases unmatched: 5. The CDR3 is 13 residues long. Per the germline V gene, CDR1 is MNHEY and CDR2 is SMNVEV (reference sequence). CDR3 bases: TGTGCCAGCAGTTCCCGGACAGGAAATGGCTACACCTTC. Residues: CASSSRTGNGYTF.

The rearrangement joins TRBV10-3 to TRBJ1-1; no definite D call. The germline CDR1 and CDR2 sequences are ENHRY and SYGVKD. This CDR3 comprises 11 residues. V lost 11 bases to trimming and J lost 6 bases, with 13 bases between them. CDR3 sequence: CAVRQAAEAFF. In DNA, the CDR3 is TGTGCCGTAAGACAAGCCGCTGAAGCTTTCTTT.

The genes are TRBV6-1 and TRBJ1-3; D gene uncertain. Germline V CDR1 and CDR2: MNHNS, SASEGT. This CDR3 region has 15 residues. V was trimmed by 7 bases and J by 0 bases, leaving 13 bases between them. CDR3 nucleotide sequence: TGTGCCAGCAAGGTAACGGAGCACTCTGGAAACACCATATATTTT. Protein: CASKVTEHSGNTIYF.

This clone was observed a single time. V usage is TRBV5-1 and J usage is TRBJ2-7, with D perhaps given as TRBD1 or TRBD2 (5 bases each). The CDR3 extends over 17 amino acids. Trimming took off 6 bases at V and 5 bases at J, with 27 bases between the two ends. Germline V lookup: CDR1 SGHRS, CDR2 YFSETQ. CDR3 sequence reads: CASTPLLVDLGVDEQYF. Written as DNA, the CDR3 is TGCGCCAGCACCCCGCTCCTGGTTGATTTGGGGGTCGACGAGCAGTACTTC. Combining the CDR3 with reference TRBV5-1 and TRBJ2-7 gives the whole variable domain KAGVTQTPRYLIKTRGQQVTLSCSPISGHRSVSWYQQTPGQGLQFLFEYFSETQRNKGNFPGRFSGRQFSNSRSEMNVSTLELGDSALYLCASTPLLVDLGVDEQYFGPGTRLTVT.

J is TRBJ2-5 and V is TRBV10-3; 14 positions match TRBD2. Germline values: CDR1 ENHRY, CDR2 SYGVKD. The V gene end was trimmed by 0 bases and the J gene end by 5 bases; junction bases not matched to a gene: 17. The CDR3 runs 21 residues. The CDR3 sequence: CAISESERTSGRKGPRETQYF. The DNA for the CDR3 is TGTGCCATCAGTGAGTCCGAAAGGACTAGCGGGAGGAAGGGGCCTCGTGAGACCCAGTACTTC.

The CDR3 DNA reads TGCAGCGTTGCAAGGGGGCAGGGCCACGAGCAGTACTTC. It is translated as CSVARGQGHEQYF. The rearrangement joins TRBV29-1 to TRBJ2-7; 7 bases fit TRBD1. The germline V gene encodes CDR1 SQVTM and CDR2 ANQGSEA. V lost 4 bases to trimming and J lost 5 bases; unmatched junction nucleotides: 8. CDR3 length: 13 amino acids.

The chain combines TRBV12-5 with TRBJ2-5; D call uncertain. V was clipped by 1 base and J by 5 bases, with 8 bases between them. The germline CDR1 and CDR2 sequences are LGHNT and FRNRAP. The CDR3 sequence is 13 residues long. In DNA form, the CDR3 reads TGTGCTAGTGGTTTGGGGCGAGCGGAGACCCAGTACTTC. This codes for CASGLGRAETQYF. Supplemented by reference TRBV12-5 and TRBJ2-5, the full variable domain reads DARVTQTPRHKVTEMGQEVTMRCQPILGHNTVFWYRQTMMQGLELLAYFRNRAPLDDSGMPKDRFSAEMPDATLATLKIQPSEPRDSAVYFCASGLGRAETQYFGPGTRLLVL.

This chain uses TRBV25-1 with TRBJ1-2; D call uncertain. The CDR3 runs 13 residues. With 1 base removed from V and 0 bases from J, the gap between germline ends came to 3 bases. Germline V CDR1 and CDR2: MGHDK, SYGVNS. CDR3 DNA sequence: TGTGCCAGCAGTGAATCTGCTAACTATGGCTACACCTTC. Protein: CASSESANYGYTF.

V usage is TRBV14 and J usage is TRBJ2-5; D possibly matches TRBD1 or TRBD2 (5 bases each). Gene TRBJ2-7 matches the end of the DNA better, so the J call may be wrong. The CDR3 covers 18 residues. Germline assignment: CDR1 SGHDN and CDR2 FVKESK. The CDR3 is CASRLPQMGVTPPYEQYF. The CDR3 DNA follows: TGTGCCAGCAGGCTCCCCCAAATGGGGGTCACGCCACCCTACGAGCAGTACTTC.

The chain employs TRBV7-8 and TRBJ2-1, with D possibly matching TRBD2 (5 bases). Germline assignment: CDR1 SGHVS and CDR2 FQNEAQ. V was cut by 1 base and J by 0 bases, with 7 bases left in between. The CDR3 is 15 residues long. The CDR3 is CASSLGLPSYNEQFF. Written as DNA, the CDR3 is TGTGCCAGCAGCTTAGGACTACCCTCCTACAATGAGCAGTTCTTC.

V gene TRBV29-1 combines with J gene TRBJ2-3; tentatively, D is TRBD1 or TRBD2 (5 bases each). CDR3 size: 13 residues. The V and J ends lost 6 bases and 6 bases respectively, with 16 bases between them. Germline V gene sequence: CDR1 SQVTM, CDR2 ANQGSEA. The CDR3 spells CSVAGTPRDTQYF. CDR3 bases: TGCAGCGTGGCCGGGACCCCGAGGGATACGCAGTATTTT.

J is TRBJ2-7 and V is TRBV27; a possible D gene is TRBD1 (6 bases). Germline V lookup: CDR1 MNHEY, CDR2 SMNVEV (reference sequence). V lost 4 bases and J 2 bases, leaving 15 bases between the germline ends. The CDR3 has 15 residues. For the CDR3, the DNA is TGTGCCAGCAGTTCCCGACAGGTGGGGACCTACGAGCAGTACTTC. It is translated as CASSSRQVGTYEQYF.

This chain uses TRBV7-9 with TRBJ1-1; 9 nucleotides agree with TRBD1. The V gene's germline CDR1 is SEHNR and CDR2 FQNEAQ (reference sequence). This CDR3 has 16 amino acids. V trimming: 5 bases; J trimming: 3 bases; junction bases outside the gene matches: 10. The CDR3 reads CASSPGRRTGDTEAFF. CDR3 DNA: TGTGCCAGCAGCCCCGGCCGAAGGACAGGGGACACTGAAGCTTTCTTT.